This TCR beta chain is from a study of blood T cell repertoires in COVID-19. Study in general: In each case, the material was cDNA or gDNA derived from T cells, B-cell-depleted T cells, or PBMCs.

The V and J ends lost 0 bases and 9 bases respectively, with 12 bases between them. The CDR3 is made up of 15 amino acids. Participants reported their clinical history, and cohort assignment relied on those reports. Donors in Cohort 3 counted as recovered after two negative PCRs, clearance, or symptom resolution. The authors' processing: Estimates of nucleated cell counts were drawn from the amplification of reference gene primers. Measured with immunoSEQ multiplex PCR; TCRdb has only the in-frame clones, and not every one. The DNA was the basis for D and trimming; V, J and clone size are from that table. The profile shows around 220,000 clones, approximately 90% of them singletons.

The rearrangement links TRBV23-1 to TRBJ1-6; no firm D call. TRBV23-1 is flagged as an ORF with uncertain function. Sequencing was performed on PBMCs or T cells enriched from blood (not recorded which). This clonotype was obtained from a woman younger than 30 who had recovered from COVID-19. In DNA form, the CDR3 reads TGCGCCAGCAGTCAATCGGTCGGTGCAGGTTCACCCCTCCACTTT. Amino acid sequence: CASSQSVGAGSPLHF.